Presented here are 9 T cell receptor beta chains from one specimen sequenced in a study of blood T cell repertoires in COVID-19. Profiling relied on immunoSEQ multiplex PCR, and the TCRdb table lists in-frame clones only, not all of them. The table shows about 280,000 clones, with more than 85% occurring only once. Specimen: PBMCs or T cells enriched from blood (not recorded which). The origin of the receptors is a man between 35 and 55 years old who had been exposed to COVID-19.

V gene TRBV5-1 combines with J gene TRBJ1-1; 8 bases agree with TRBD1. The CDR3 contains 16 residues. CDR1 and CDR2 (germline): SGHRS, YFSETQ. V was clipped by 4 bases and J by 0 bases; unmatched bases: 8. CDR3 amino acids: CASSPGQGPMNTEAFF. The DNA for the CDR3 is TGCGCCAGCAGCCCCGGACAGGGCCCTATGAACACTGAAGCTTTCTTT.

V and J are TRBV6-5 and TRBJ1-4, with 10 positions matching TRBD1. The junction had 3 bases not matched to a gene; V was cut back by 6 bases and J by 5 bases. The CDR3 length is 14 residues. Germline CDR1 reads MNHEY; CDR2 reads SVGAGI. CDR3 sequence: CASRGQGRNEKLFF. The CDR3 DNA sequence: TGTGCCAGCAGGGGACAGGGGAGGAATGAAAAACTGTTTTTT.

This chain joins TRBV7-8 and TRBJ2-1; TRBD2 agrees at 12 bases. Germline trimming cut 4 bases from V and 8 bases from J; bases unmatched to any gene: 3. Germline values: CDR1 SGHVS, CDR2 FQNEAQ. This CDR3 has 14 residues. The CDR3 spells CASSWTSGTHEQFF. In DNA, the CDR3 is TGTGCCAGCAGCTGGACTAGCGGGACGCATGAGCAGTTCTTC.

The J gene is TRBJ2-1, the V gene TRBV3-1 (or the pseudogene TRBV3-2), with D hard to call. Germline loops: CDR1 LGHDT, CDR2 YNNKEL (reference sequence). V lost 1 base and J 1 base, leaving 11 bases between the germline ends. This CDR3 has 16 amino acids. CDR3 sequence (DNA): TGTGCCAGCAGCCAAGGATGGCGGTTTTCCTACAATGAGCAGTTCTTC. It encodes CASSQGWRFSYNEQFF.

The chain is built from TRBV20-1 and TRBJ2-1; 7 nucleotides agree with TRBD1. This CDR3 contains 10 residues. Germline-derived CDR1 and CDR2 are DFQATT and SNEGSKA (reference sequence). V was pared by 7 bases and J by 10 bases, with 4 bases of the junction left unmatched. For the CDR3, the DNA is TGCAGTGTGTGGGGACAGGAGCAGTTCTTC. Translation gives CSVWGQEQFF.

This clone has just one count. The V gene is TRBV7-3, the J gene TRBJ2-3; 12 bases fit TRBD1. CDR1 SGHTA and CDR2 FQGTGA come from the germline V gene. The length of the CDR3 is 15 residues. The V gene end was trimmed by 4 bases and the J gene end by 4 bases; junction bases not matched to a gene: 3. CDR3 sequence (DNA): TGTGCCAGCAGCTCGGGACAGGGGGCTTCAGATACGCAGTATTTT. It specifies CASSSGQGASDTQYF. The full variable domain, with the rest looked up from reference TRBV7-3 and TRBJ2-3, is GAGVSQTPSNKVTEKGKYVELRCDPISGHTALYWYRQSLGQGPEFLIYFQGTGAADDSGLPNDRFFAVRPEGSVSTLKIQRTERGDSAVYLCASSSGQGASDTQYFGPGTRLTVL.

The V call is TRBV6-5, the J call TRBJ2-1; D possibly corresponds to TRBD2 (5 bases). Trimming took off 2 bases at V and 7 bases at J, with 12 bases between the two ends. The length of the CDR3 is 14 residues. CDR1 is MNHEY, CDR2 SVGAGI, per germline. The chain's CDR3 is CASSYRTRVNEQFF. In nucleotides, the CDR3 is TGTGCCAGCAGTTACCGGACTCGGGTGAATGAGCAGTTCTTC.

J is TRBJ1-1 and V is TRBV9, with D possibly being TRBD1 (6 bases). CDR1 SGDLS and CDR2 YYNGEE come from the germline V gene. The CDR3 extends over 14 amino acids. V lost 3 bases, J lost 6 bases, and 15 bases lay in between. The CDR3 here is CASSEGRGTPEAFF. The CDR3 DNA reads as TGTGCCAGCAGCGAGGGTAGGGGGACCCCTGAAGCTTTCTTT.

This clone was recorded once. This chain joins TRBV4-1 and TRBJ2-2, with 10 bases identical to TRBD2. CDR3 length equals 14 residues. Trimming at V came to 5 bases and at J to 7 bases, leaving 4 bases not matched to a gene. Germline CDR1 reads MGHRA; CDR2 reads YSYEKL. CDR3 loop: CASSIQREGGELFF. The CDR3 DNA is TGCGCCAGCAGCATACAGCGGGAGGGCGGGGAGCTGTTTTTT.